These T cell receptor beta chains were read from a single sample in a study of cytomegalovirus exposure and HLA in healthy donors. Some clones are missing from TCRdb's copy, which holds only in-frame ones; the method was immunoSEQ multiplex PCR. Of roughly 200,000 clones listed, 76% are singletons. The sample taken for sequencing was PBMCs. Receptors were obtained from a man between 18 and 35 years old in good health and CMV-seronegative. CDR3s include the opening cysteine and the closing phenylalanine or tryptophan. Fields, in order: V gene, CDR3 protein.

TRBV28	CAGSTGFQPQHF
TRBV29-1	CSVATGGVWETQYF
TRBV5-8	CASSTTMGLDEQYF
TRBV5-1	CASSLREQSTDTQYF
TRBV30	CAWTSGSTDTQYF
TRBV7-9	CASSPLPGQALTDTQYF
TRBV6-1	CASSERNVRDYEQYF
TRBV11-3	CASSSNTDTQYF
TRBV29-1	CSVADKYEQYF
TRBV2	CASSEDIRDRGNSTF